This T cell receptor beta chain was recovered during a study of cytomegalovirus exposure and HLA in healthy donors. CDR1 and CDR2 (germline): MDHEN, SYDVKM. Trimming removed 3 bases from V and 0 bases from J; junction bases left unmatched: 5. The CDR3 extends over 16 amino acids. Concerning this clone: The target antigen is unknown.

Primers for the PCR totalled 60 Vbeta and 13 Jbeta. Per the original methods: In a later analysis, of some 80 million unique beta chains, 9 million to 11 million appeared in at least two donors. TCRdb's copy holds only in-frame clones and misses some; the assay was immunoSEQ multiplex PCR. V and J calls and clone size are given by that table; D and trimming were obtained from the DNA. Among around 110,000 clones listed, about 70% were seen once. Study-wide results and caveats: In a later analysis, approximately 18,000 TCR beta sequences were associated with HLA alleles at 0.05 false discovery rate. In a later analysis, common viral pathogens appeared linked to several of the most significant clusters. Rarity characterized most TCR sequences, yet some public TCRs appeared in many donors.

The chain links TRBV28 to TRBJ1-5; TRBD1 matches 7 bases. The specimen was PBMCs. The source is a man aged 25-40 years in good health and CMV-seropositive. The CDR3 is CASSFDRVNSNQPQHF. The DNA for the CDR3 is TGTGCCAGCAGTTTTGACAGGGTGAATAGCAATCAGCCCCAGCATTTT.